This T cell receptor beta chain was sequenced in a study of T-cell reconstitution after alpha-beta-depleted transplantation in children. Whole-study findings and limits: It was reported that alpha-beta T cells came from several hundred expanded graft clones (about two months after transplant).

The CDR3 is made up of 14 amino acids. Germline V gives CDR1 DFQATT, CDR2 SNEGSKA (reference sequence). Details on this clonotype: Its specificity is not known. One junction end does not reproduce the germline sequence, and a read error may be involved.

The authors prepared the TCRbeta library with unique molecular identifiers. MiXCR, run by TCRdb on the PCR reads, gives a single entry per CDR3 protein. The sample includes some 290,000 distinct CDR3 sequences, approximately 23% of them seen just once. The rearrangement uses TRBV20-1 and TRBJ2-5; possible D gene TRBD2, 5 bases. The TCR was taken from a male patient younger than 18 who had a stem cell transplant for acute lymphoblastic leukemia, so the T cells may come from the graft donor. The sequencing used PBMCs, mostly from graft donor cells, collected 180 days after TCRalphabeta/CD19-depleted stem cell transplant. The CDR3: CSARVRNLGETQSF. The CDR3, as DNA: TGCAGTGCTAGGGTACGGAATTTGGGAGAGACCCAGTCCTTC.